The clone carrying this T cell receptor (beta chain) is classed as medium-sized (0.01 to 0.1%). Its specificity is not known. The source of the sample is a study of T cell repertoires in aging, cancer and after chemotherapy. Study-wide findings and caveats: Immunological memory after chemotherapy cannot be judged from the repertoire data. Median generation probability rose over the chemotherapy interval in each cancer cohort, suggesting rebound thymic output. Age-matched healthy donors had significantly more diverse, less clonal blood TCR repertoires than untreated cancer patients. Healthy donors lost TCR diversity with age mainly through richness, cancer patients through richness and evenness.

Multiplex touch-down PCR with TRB-A/B primers amplified rearranged V-D-J TRB sequences. One entry per CDR3 protein results from TCRdb running MiXCR on the multiplex PCR reads. Seen here are about 1,200 distinct CDR3 sequences, roughly 24% observed once, and the top ten hold 75% to 80%. Amplification of TCR beta used genomic DNA extracted from peripheral blood. This CDR3 region has 15 residues. Trimming left V 2 bases short and J 6 bases short, with 14 bases between. Germline V gene data show CDR1 as DFQATT and CDR2 as SNEGSKA (reference sequence). The V call is TRBV20-1, the J call TRBJ1-6; D may be TRBD1 (5 bases). The origin of this receptor is a human donor with a blood cancer. The sample comprised blood. This CDR3 reads CSARPHRGVNSPLHF. The CDR3, as DNA: TGCAGTGCTAGACCCCACCGGGGGGTTAATTCACCCCTCCACTTT.